The next 20 T cell receptor beta chains were all read from a single sample in a study of blood T cell repertoires in COVID-19. The repertoire was sequenced with immunoSEQ multiplex PCR; TCRdb's copy has only in-frame clones and lacks some. The sample lists over 130,000 clones; 70% to 80% were seen once. Source material: peripheral blood. The receptors shown here come from a woman in her forties or fifties with active or convalescent COVID-19.

This clone was counted once. The V gene is TRBV7-2, the J gene TRBJ1-4, with 9 bases lining up with TRBD1. V trimming: 0 bases; J trimming: 3 bases; junction bases outside the gene matches: 2. This CDR3 is built from 16 residues. Germline values: CDR1 SGHTA, CDR2 FQGNSA. CDR3 loop: CASSLARDRANEKLFF. CDR3 in DNA: TGTGCCAGCAGCTTAGCGCGGGACAGGGCTAATGAAAAACTGTTTTTT.

The rearrangement joins TRBV5-1 to TRBJ1-2, with TRBD1 identical over 11 bases. CDR1 and CDR2 from the germline V gene are SGHRS and YFSETQ. Trimming cost V 4 bases and J 3 bases; bases outside gene matches: 5. There are 15 residues in the CDR3. Here the CDR3 reads CASSTGTGGYYGYTF. The CDR3 DNA reads TGCGCCAGCAGCACCGGGACAGGGGGGTACTATGGCTACACCTTC.

The chain employs TRBV19 and TRBJ1-2; 7 bases fit TRBD1. The CDR3 totals 16 residues. J lost 5 bases, V lost 5 bases, and 14 bases had no gene match. Germline V gives CDR1 LNHDA, CDR2 SQIVND (reference sequence). The CDR3 reads CASSGPTGKAYYGYTF. CDR3 coding DNA: TGTGCCAGTAGTGGCCCGACAGGGAAGGCCTATTATGGCTACACCTTC.

CDR3 sequence: CSVEELSYNEQFF. The CDR3 DNA reads as TGCAGCGTTGAAGAACTCTCCTACAATGAGCAGTTCTTC. The chain employs TRBV29-1 and TRBJ2-1; D unclear. The CDR3 spans 13 residues. The V and J ends lost 0 bases and 0 bases respectively, with 3 bases between them. Germline-derived CDR1 and CDR2 are SQVTM and ANQGSEA.

The V call is TRBV6-1, the J call TRBJ1-1; TRBD1 might be the D (6 bases). Germline V CDR1 and CDR2: MNHNS, SASEGT. The V and J ends lost 2 bases and 4 bases respectively, with 14 bases between them. The CDR3 has 15 residues. CDR3 protein: CASSERQVGLTEAFF. The CDR3 DNA follows: TGTGCCAGCAGTGAAAGACAGGTCGGGCTCACTGAAGCTTTCTTT.

The gene calls are TRBV30 and TRBJ2-2, with 11 nucleotides matching TRBD2. Unmatched junction bases numbered 7, after V lost 0 bases and J lost 7 bases. Looked up from germline, CDR1 is GTSNPN and CDR2 is SVGIG (reference sequence). The CDR3 contains 16 residues. The chain's CDR3 is CAWSVTSGSRGGELFF. DNA for the CDR3: TGTGCCTGGAGTGTAACTAGCGGGAGTAGGGGCGGGGAGCTGTTTTTT.

This chain links TRBV5-1 with TRBJ1-3; no clear D gene. V was clipped by 4 bases and J by 1 base, with 9 bases between them. The CDR3 consists of 14 residues. CDR1 and CDR2 from the germline V gene are SGHRS and YFSETQ. The CDR3: CASSPQVSGNTIYF. The CDR3, as DNA: TGCGCCAGCAGCCCCCAGGTTTCTGGAAACACCATATATTTT. The whole variable domain, filled in from reference TRBV5-1 and TRBJ1-3, reads KAGVTQTPRYLIKTRGQQVTLSCSPISGHRSVSWYQQTPGQGLQFLFEYFSETQRNKGNFPGRFSGRQFSNSRSEMNVSTLELGDSALYLCASSPQVSGNTIYFGEGSWLTVV.

The chain links TRBV7-2 to TRBJ1-5; TRBD1 matches 7 bases. With V trimmed by 1 base and J by 5 bases, 8 bases remained unmatched. Looked up from germline, CDR1 is SGHTA and CDR2 is FQGNSA. The CDR3 consists of 16 residues. The CDR3 region has the DNA TGTGCCAGCAGCTTAGTCGGGACAGCAGCTCATCAGCCCCAGCATTTT. It is translated as CASSLVGTAAHQPQHF. The full variable domain, rest sourced from reference TRBV7-2 and TRBJ1-5, is GAGVSQSPSNKVTEKGKDVELRCDPISGHTALYWYRQSLGQGLEFLIYFQGNSAPDKSGLPSDRFSAERTGGSVSTLTIQRTQQEDSAVYLCASSLVGTAAHQPQHFGDGTRLSIL.

The rearrangement links TRBV29-1 to TRBJ1-1, with D unclear. V shed 7 bases and J shed 3 bases, with 15 bases lying between them. Germline lookup yields CDR1 SQVTM and CDR2 ANQGSEA. This CDR3 is built from 13 residues. CDR3 nucleotides: TGCAGCGCTCGTCGTGAGCGTGACACTGAAGCTTTCTTT. It codes for CSARRERDTEAFF.

Turning to this clone: A junction boundary mismatches the germline segment, possibly from a read error. Within the sample, other DNA sequences also encode this same CDR3. The V and J genes are TRBV4-2 and TRBJ2-2; TRBD2 matches 7 bases. The CDR3 extends over 16 amino acids. The V gene's germline CDR1 is LGHNA and CDR2 YNFKEQ. In DNA form, the CDR3 reads TGTGCCAGCAGCCAAGCCGGGGGGACGAATACCGGGGAGCTGTTTTTT. Its protein product is CASSQAGGTNTGELFF.

This chain links TRBV30 with TRBJ1-1; possible D gene TRBD1, 6 bases. Trimming removed 1 base from V and 4 bases from J, with 13 bases in between. The CDR3 has 14 residues. Germline CDR1 reads GTSNPN; CDR2 reads SVGIG (reference sequence). This chain's CDR3 is CAWSAGGLSTEAFF. The DNA of the CDR3 is TGTGCCTGGAGTGCCGGGGGGCTGAGCACTGAAGCTTTCTTT.

This clone was found a few times. The J gene is TRBJ2-6, the V gene TRBV19; D remains unclear. CDR1 LNHDA and CDR2 SQIVND come from the germline V gene (reference sequence). This CDR3 has 14 amino acids. Trimming took 5 bases from V and 6 from J, leaving 11 bases between them. The CDR3 loop reads CASSWSPEANVLTF. The CDR3 bases are TGTGCCAGTAGTTGGAGTCCGGAGGCCAACGTCCTGACTTTC.

The rearrangement links TRBV30 to TRBJ2-7, with D perhaps matching TRBD1 (6 bases). Germline CDR1 reads GTSNPN; CDR2 reads SVGIG (reference sequence). The CDR3 is 15 amino acids. Trimming removed 3 bases at V and 0 bases at J, with 15 bases between. This CDR3 reads CAWSPGETGSYEQYF. As DNA, the CDR3 is TGTGCCTGGAGCCCAGGGGAGACAGGCTCCTACGAGCAGTACTTC.

This clone appeared once. This chain uses TRBV19 with TRBJ2-1; 9 bases map to TRBD2. The CDR3 runs to 17 residues. Germline CDR1 LNHDA, CDR2 SQIVND (reference sequence). J gave up 9 bases and V 0 bases, and 12 bases lay outside the gene matches. The CDR3 nucleotides read TGTGCCAGTAGTATAGAGCTCGCGGGGGGGCCGTCGGGTGAGCAGTTCTTC. Translated: CASSIELAGGPSGEQFF.

The DNA for the CDR3 is TGTGCCAGCAGCCAGAGATTGGGCCACGAGCAGTACTTC. This sequence encodes CASSQRLGHEQYF. The chain recombines TRBV14 with TRBJ2-7; D gene unclear. V was trimmed by 3 bases and J by 5 bases, leaving 11 bases between them. This CDR3 is 13 amino acids long. CDR1 is SGHDN, CDR2 FVKESK, per germline.

The rearrangement joins TRBV27 to TRBJ2-1; 9 bases are a match to TRBD2. Germline V gives CDR1 MNHEY, CDR2 SMNVEV (reference sequence). The CDR3 spans 13 residues. V was pared by 4 bases and J by 10 bases, with 5 bases of the junction left unmatched. The CDR3 region is CASSSAGGGEQFF. As DNA, the CDR3 is TGTGCCAGCAGTTCAGCGGGGGGCGGCGAGCAGTTCTTC.

The CDR3: CASSSRGVADTQYF. In DNA form, the CDR3 reads TGTGCCAGCAGTTCCCGGGGTGTTGCAGATACGCAGTATTTT. This chain uses TRBV6-5 with TRBJ2-3, with D perhaps matching TRBD2 (5 bases). Per the germline V gene, CDR1 is MNHEY and CDR2 is SVGAGI. The CDR3 has 14 amino acids. Trimming left V 4 bases short and J 4 bases short, with 12 bases between.

The gene calls are TRBV5-6 and TRBJ2-7; the D gene is possibly TRBD1 (5 bases). This CDR3 region has 15 residues. V dropped 0 bases and J dropped 0 bases, with 10 bases sitting between them. Germline assignment: CDR1 SGHDT and CDR2 YYEEEE. Here the CDR3 DNA reads TGTGCCAGCAGCTTGGGGTGGGGCAGCTCCTACGAGCAGTACTTC. As protein: CASSLGWGSSYEQYF.

The chain joins TRBV6-4 to TRBJ2-1; 11 bases are shared with TRBD2. CDR1 and CDR2 from the germline V gene are MRHNA and SNTAGT. The CDR3 is made up of 15 amino acids. With 5 bases clipped from V and 8 bases from J, the junction kept 8 bases outside the gene matches. The CDR3 DNA follows: TGTGCCAGCAGTAGCGCTAGCGGGAGGTTGCATGAGCAGTTCTTC. Its protein is CASSSASGRLHEQFF.

The gene calls are TRBV19 and TRBJ2-1; 11 bases match TRBD2. Germline CDR1 and CDR2: LNHDA and SQIVND (reference sequence). The CDR3 covers 16 residues. V shed 3 bases, J shed 5 bases, and the junction held 6 bases outside the gene matches. The CDR3 region is CASSMGGTSGHNEQFF. The CDR3 bases are TGTGCCAGTAGTATGGGCGGGACTAGCGGACACAATGAGCAGTTCTTC.